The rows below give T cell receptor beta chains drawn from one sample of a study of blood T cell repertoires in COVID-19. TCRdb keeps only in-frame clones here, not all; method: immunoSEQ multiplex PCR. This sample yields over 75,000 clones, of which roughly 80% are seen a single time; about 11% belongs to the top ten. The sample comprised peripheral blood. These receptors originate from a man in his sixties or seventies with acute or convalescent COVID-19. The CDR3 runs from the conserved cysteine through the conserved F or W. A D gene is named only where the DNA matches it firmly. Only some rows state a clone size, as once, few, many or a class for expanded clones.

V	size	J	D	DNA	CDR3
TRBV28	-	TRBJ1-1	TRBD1	TGTGCCAGCAGTTTAGGGCAGGGGGCCTCTAAACCTGAAGCTTTCTTT	CASSLGQGASKPEAFF
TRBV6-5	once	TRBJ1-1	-	TGTGCCAGCAGCCCCAGGGCCCGGGCTGAAGCTTTCTTT	CASSPRARAEAFF
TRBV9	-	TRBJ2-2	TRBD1	TGTGCCAGCACCCTCGGACAGGGTTTGAACACCGGGGAGCTGTTTTTT	CASTLGQGLNTGELFF
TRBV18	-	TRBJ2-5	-	TGTGCCAGCTCACCACCCGCGGGCCCAATGGGGGAGACCCAGTACTTC	CASSPPAGPMGETQYF
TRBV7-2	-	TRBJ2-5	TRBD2	TGTGCCAGCAGCTCCGCGGGGAGGGTGGAAGAGACCCAGTACTTC	CASSSAGRVEETQYF
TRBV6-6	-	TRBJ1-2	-	TGTGCCAGCACCTGGGAGAGGGCTTTCTATGGCTACACCTTC	CASTWERAFYGYTF
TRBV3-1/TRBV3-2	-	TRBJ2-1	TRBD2	TGTGCCAGCAGTCCCGGGACTAGCGATGTGGGTGAGCAGTTCTTC	CASSPGTSDVGEQFF
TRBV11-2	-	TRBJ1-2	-	TGTGCCAGCAGCTTATTGTATACTAACTATGGCTACACCTTC	CASSLLYTNYGYTF
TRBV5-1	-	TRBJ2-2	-	TGCGCCAGCAGTATGAACACCGGGGAGCTGTTTTTT	CASSMNTGELFF
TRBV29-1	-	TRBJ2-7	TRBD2	TGCAGCGTGGGACTAGCGGGGGGGATCTCCTACGAGCAGTACTTC	CSVGLAGGISYEQYF
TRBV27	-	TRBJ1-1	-	TGTGCCAGCTACCCACAGGGCCCAGGCACTGAAGCTTTCTTT	CASYPQGPGTEAFF
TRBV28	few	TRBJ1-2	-	TGTGCCAGCAGTTTAGGCAGTCTCACCTATGGCTACACCTTC	CASSLGSLTYGYTF
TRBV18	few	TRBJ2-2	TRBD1	TGTGCCAGCTCACCGGACAGGGCCGGGGAGCTGTTTTTT	CASSPDRAGELFF
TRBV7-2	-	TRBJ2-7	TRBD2	TGTGCCAGCAGTCGACTAGCGGGGCTCTACGAGCAGTACTTC	CASSRLAGLYEQYF
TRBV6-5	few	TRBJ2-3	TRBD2	TGTGCCAGTGGACTAGCCAAGGGCACAGATACGCAGTATTTT	CASGLAKGTDTQYF
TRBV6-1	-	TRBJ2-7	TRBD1	TGTGCCAGCAGTGACGGGGGACAGGGGCTCTACGAGCAGTACTTC	CASSDGGQGLYEQYF
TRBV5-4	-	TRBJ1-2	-	TGTGCCAGCAGCTTGGGGCAGACACAATATGGCTACACCTTC	CASSLGQTQYGYTF
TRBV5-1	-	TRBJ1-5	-	TGCGCCAGCAAACAAGGGGCGAATAGCAATCAGCCCCAGCATTTT	CASKQGANSNQPQHF
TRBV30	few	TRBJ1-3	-	TGTGCATCGACTTCAGGGTTGGGAAACACCATATATTTT	CASTSGLGNTIYF
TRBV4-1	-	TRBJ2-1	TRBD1	TGCGCCAGCAGCCAAGGGACAGGGGACCACAACCTCTTCTACAATGAGCAGTTCTTC	CASSQGTGDHNLFYNEQFF